This T cell receptor beta chain emerged from a study of blood T cell repertoires in COVID-19. The overall study: The cDNA or gDNA used as material had been derived from T cells, B-cell-depleted T cells, or PBMCs.

Assay used: immunoSEQ multiplex PCR; TCRdb lists only in-frame clones, some missing. This sample has some 290,000 clones, with approximately 91% found just once. Patients in Seattle were enrolled during active infection, then followed longitudinally. V was clipped by 4 bases and J by 5 bases; unmatched bases: 17. The CDR3 runs to 19 residues. Germline CDR1 MDHEN, CDR2 SYDVKM. The receptor was isolated from a woman younger than 45 with COVID-19, enrolled during active disease. The sample comprised peripheral blood. The V gene is TRBV28, the J gene TRBJ2-7; TRBD2 agrees at 13 bases. The CDR3 nucleotides are TGTGCCAGCAGTTCCCCCCGGACTAGCGGGAGTCTGTTCGTCCACGAGCAGTACTTC. Translation: CASSSPRTSGSLFVHEQYF. The whole variable domain, filled in from reference TRBV28 and TRBJ2-7, reads DVKVTQSSRYLVKRTGEKVFLECVQDMDHENMFWYRQDPGLGLRLIYFSYDVKMKEKGDIPEGYSVSREKKERFSLILESASTNQTSMYLCASSSPRTSGSLFVHEQYFGPGTRLTVT.